This T cell receptor beta chain was obtained from a study of Ad26.COV2.S vaccination and SARS-CoV-2 variants. Whole-study context: Ad26.COV2.S, an intramuscular injection, was given once or twice 56 days apart.

Overall study findings and caveats: Reportedly, spike-specific CD8+ and CD4+ T cell responses achieved substantial breadth once vaccination had taken place.

Treatment indicated: around 19 received Ad26.COV2.S at low or high dose, single or two shots; several received placebo; per-sample allocation not given. Collection of the samples took place on day 63 after the first injection of vaccine or placebo. Profiling relied on immunoSEQ multiplex PCR, and the TCRdb table lists in-frame clones only, not all of them. The sample lists 350,000 to 500,000 clones, 88% occurring once. As for this clone: The target antigen is unknown.

CDR1 is SGHRS and CDR2 is YFSETQ in the germline V gene. V lost 4 bases, J lost 6 bases, and 8 bases stayed unmatched. The CDR3 has 15 amino acids. The starting material was peripheral blood, obtained in a trial of Ad26.COV2.S vaccine versus placebo. The V and J genes are TRBV5-1 and TRBJ2-7; 12 bases fit TRBD1. The receptor's source is a person between 18 and 60 years old who received the Ad26.COV2.S COVID-19 vaccine or a placebo. The CDR3 protein is CASSTAGTGGGEQYF. DNA for the CDR3: TGCGCCAGCAGCACCGCCGGGACAGGGGGCGGCGAGCAGTACTTC.